These 11 T cell receptor beta chains originate from one sample sequenced in a study of blood T cell repertoires in COVID-19. Clones were read by immunoSEQ multiplex PCR, and TCRdb kept only the in-frame ones, dropping some. The sample contains 100,000 or so clones, approximately 81% of which appear only once. The sequenced sample consisted of peripheral blood. These TCRs come from a woman aged 70 to 79 with active or convalescent COVID-19.

This clone is a singleton in its sample. The genes are TRBV5-4 and TRBJ2-5, with TRBD1 identical over 9 bases. V lost 4 bases, J lost 4 bases, and 8 bases stayed unmatched. Germline CDR1 SGHNT, CDR2 YYREEE (reference sequence). The CDR3 is made up of 15 amino acids. CDR3 residues: CASSLRQGDGETQYF. CDR3 in DNA: TGTGCCAGCAGCCTAAGACAGGGGGACGGAGAGACCCAGTACTTC.

This clone was seen more than once but under ten times. The genes are TRBV2 and TRBJ2-1; 9 bases are a match to TRBD2. V trimming: 4 bases; J trimming: 9 bases; junction bases outside the gene matches: 7. The germline V gene has CDR1 SNHLY and CDR2 FYNNEI. The CDR3 consists of 14 residues. The CDR3 spells CASSGSLAGIEQFF. CDR3 nucleotide sequence: TGTGCCAGCAGTGGCAGTCTAGCGGGAATTGAGCAGTTCTTC.

The V and J genes are TRBV3-1 (or the pseudogene TRBV3-2) and TRBJ1-1; TRBD1 agrees at 7 bases. After removal of 1 base from V and 7 bases from J, the junction contained 6 bases not matched to a gene. CDR3 length: 14 residues. Germline assignment: CDR1 LGHDT and CDR2 YNNKEL (reference sequence). The CDR3 loop is CASSQAYRGVEAFF. CDR3 nucleotides: TGTGCCAGCAGCCAAGCCTACAGGGGAGTTGAAGCTTTCTTT.

V gene TRBV29-1 combines with J gene TRBJ2-3; tentative D call: TRBD1 (5 bases). This CDR3 has 13 amino acids. Trimming cost V 7 bases and J 2 bases, with 13 bases left between them. The germline V gene encodes CDR1 SQVTM and CDR2 ANQGSEA. The CDR3: CSAVTAITDTQYF. The CDR3 region has the DNA TGCAGCGCTGTGACAGCTATCACAGATACGCAGTATTTT.

Only one count was recorded for this clone. The V gene is TRBV6-2 or TRBV6-3, the J gene TRBJ2-7, with 9 bases fitting TRBD1. Germline V lookup: CDR1 MNHEY, CDR2 SVGEGT. J was trimmed by 4 bases and V by 2 bases; bases with no gene match: 6. The CDR3 spans 15 residues. CDR3 sequence: CASSYPGQGTYEQYF. The CDR3 nucleotides are TGTGCCAGCAGTTACCCGGGACAGGGTACATACGAGCAGTACTTC.

This clone was observed once. The J gene is TRBJ2-7, the V gene TRBV29-1; 11 bases are shared with TRBD2. V gave up 5 bases and J gave up 3 bases; unmatched junction bases: 9. Germline V gene lookup returns CDR1 SQVTM and CDR2 ANQGSEA. The CDR3 has 15 amino acids. The CDR3 nucleotides are TGCAGCGTTCGGGGGATTACTAGCGGGAGCTACGAGCAGTACTTC. Translating it yields CSVRGITSGSYEQYF.

V is TRBV6-6 and J is TRBJ2-1; 10 bases line up with TRBD2. The CDR3 totals 12 residues. CDR1 and CDR2 (germline): MNHNY, SVGAGI (reference sequence). V trimming: 8 bases; J trimming: 8 bases; junction bases outside the gene matches: 3. DNA of the CDR3: TGTGCCAGCCGGCTAGCGGGGGATGAGCAGTTCTTC. It yields the protein CASRLAGDEQFF.

This CDR3 reads CASSLRGGGTDTQYF. In DNA, the CDR3 is TGTGCCAGCAGCTTACGCGGGGGCGGCACAGATACGCAGTATTTT. The chain carries TRBV11-2 and TRBJ2-3; perhaps TRBD2 as D (7 bases). This CDR3 is built from 15 residues. The ends were cut back, 2 bases at V and 1 base at J, with 10 bases in the middle. Germline-derived CDR1 and CDR2 are SGHAT and FQNNGV.

The chain combines TRBV28 with TRBJ1-3, with 7 bases aligning to TRBD1. The V gene's germline CDR1 is MDHEN and CDR2 SYDVKM. After removal of 1 base from V and 4 bases from J, the junction contained 4 bases not matched to a gene. The CDR3 runs 15 residues. The CDR3 spells CASSLYGTVGNTIYF. Written as DNA, the CDR3 is TGTGCCAGCAGTTTATACGGGACAGTAGGAAACACCATATATTTT.

The chain uses TRBV5-4 and TRBJ1-3, with D unresolved. Germline values: CDR1 SGHNT, CDR2 YYREEE (reference sequence). The germline V and J ends were trimmed by 3 bases and 0 bases, with 16 bases remaining between them. This CDR3 comprises 17 residues. The CDR3 DNA reads as TGTGCCAGCAGCTCTAATAAGCCGGGGAACTCTGGAAACACCATATATTTT. Its translation is CASSSNKPGNSGNTIYF.

The chain employs TRBV7-3 and TRBJ1-2, with D perhaps matching TRBD1 (6 bases). CDR3 length equals 13 residues. CDR1 is SGHTA, CDR2 FQGTGA, per germline. The ends were cut back, 3 bases at V and 6 bases at J, with 11 bases in the middle. The DNA for the CDR3 is TGTGCCAGCAGCTTGCAGGGGCACCATGGCTACACCTTC. Its translation: CASSLQGHHGYTF.